This note documents a single TCR beta chain sequence. These data are taken from a study of blood T cell repertoires in COVID-19. Study as a whole: The United States, Italy and Spain provided the acute and convalescent COVID-19 samples.

Study processing details: How many nucleated cells were present was estimated from reference gene primer amplification. Using immunoSEQ multiplex PCR, the repertoire was profiled, and TCRdb retains in-frame clones only, with some absent. The V and J calls and the clone size are those of that table, but D and trimming were determined from the DNA. The table lists 85,000 to 90,000 clones, 85% to 90% of them singletons, with around 5.2% in the top ten. V lost 5 bases, J lost 6 bases, and 8 bases lay in between. The CDR3 extends over 13 amino acids. Germline V lookup: CDR1 SNHLY, CDR2 FYNNEI. Input material: peripheral blood. The chain is built from TRBV2 and TRBJ1-6; a possible D gene is TRBD1 (6 bases). The origin of this receptor is an elderly woman with active COVID-19. CDR3 sequence (DNA): TGTGCCAGCAGTCGGGACACTAATTCACCCCTCCACTTT. Translation: CASSRDTNSPLHF.